These T cell receptor beta chains were read from a single sample in a study of OX40 agonist ivuxolimab in advanced cancers. Sequencing was performed with immunoSEQ multiplex PCR; in TCRdb, only in-frame clones are kept and a portion is missing. The sample lists fewer than 85,000 clones, 70% to 90% occurring once. Specimen: CD4+ or CD8+ T cells sorted from blood, collected in a trial of the OX40 agonist ivuxolimab. These receptor sequences come from an adult with an advanced solid tumor such as melanoma, head and neck, liver or kidney cancer. Both conserved end residues are part of each CDR3. The D gene is left open where the match is weak. Where a row states a size, it is once, few, many or the class of an expanded clone; other rows omit it.

j_call: TRBJ1-2; d_call: .; cdr3_length: 14; clone_size: .; v_call: TRBV19; cdr3_aa: CASRLDRRFGGYTF; cdr3_nt: TGTGCCAGTAGGTTAGACAGGAGGTTTGGTGGCTACACCTTC
j_call: TRBJ1-2; d_call: TRBD1; cdr3_length: 16; clone_size: .; v_call: TRBV5-6; cdr3_aa: CASSSSNRGSTYGYTF; cdr3_nt: TGTGCCAGCAGCTCATCTAACAGGGGGAGTACCTATGGCTACACCTTC
j_call: TRBJ2-5; d_call: .; cdr3_length: 13; clone_size: .; v_call: TRBV11-2; cdr3_aa: CASRLGAQETQYF; cdr3_nt: TGTGCCAGCAGGCTCGGGGCTCAAGAGACCCAGTACTTC
j_call: TRBJ2-2; d_call: .; cdr3_length: 15; clone_size: once; v_call: TRBV2; cdr3_aa: CASSEPLSWGGELFF; cdr3_nt: TGTGCCAGCAGTGAACCTCTTTCCTGGGGCGGGGAGCTGTTTTTT
j_call: TRBJ1-2; d_call: .; cdr3_length: 15; clone_size: few; v_call: TRBV11-1; cdr3_aa: CASSLPSWDGYGYTF; cdr3_nt: TGTGCCAGCAGCTTACCCTCGTGGGACGGTTATGGCTACACCTTC
j_call: TRBJ2-2; d_call: TRBD2; cdr3_length: 16; clone_size: .; v_call: TRBV10-2; cdr3_aa: CAISTSGGAGTGELFF; cdr3_nt: TGCGCCATTTCGACTAGCGGGGGGGCCGGGACCGGGGAGCTGTTTTTT
j_call: TRBJ1-4; d_call: TRBD1; cdr3_length: 15; clone_size: .; v_call: TRBV5-1; cdr3_aa: CASSLATGAYEKLFF; cdr3_nt: TGCGCCAGCAGCTTGGCGACAGGGGCGTATGAAAAACTGTTTTTT
j_call: TRBJ1-2; d_call: .; cdr3_length: 15; clone_size: .; v_call: TRBV18; cdr3_aa: CASSPKTVSNYGYTF; cdr3_nt: TGTGCCAGCTCCCCCAAGACGGTCTCTAACTATGGCTACACCTTC
j_call: TRBJ2-3; d_call: .; cdr3_length: 14; clone_size: .; v_call: TRBV6-1; cdr3_aa: CASSSGSGKDTQYF; cdr3_nt: TGTGCCAGCAGCAGTGGGTCGGGGAAGGATACGCAGTATTTT
j_call: TRBJ1-5; d_call: .; cdr3_length: 14; clone_size: .; v_call: TRBV5-3; cdr3_aa: CARSARPSNQPQHF; cdr3_nt: TGTGCCAGAAGCGCGCGGCCTAGCAATCAGCCCCAGCATTTT
j_call: TRBJ2-1; d_call: .; cdr3_length: 15; clone_size: .; v_call: TRBV7-2; cdr3_aa: CASSLYGGGHGEQFF; cdr3_nt: TGTGCCAGCAGCTTATACGGGGGCGGACACGGTGAGCAGTTCTTC
j_call: TRBJ1-1; d_call: .; cdr3_length: 15; clone_size: .; v_call: TRBV7-2; cdr3_aa: CASSRPGWGNTEAFF; cdr3_nt: TGTGCCAGCAGCAGACCCGGGTGGGGAAACACTGAAGCTTTCTTT
j_call: TRBJ1-3; d_call: .; cdr3_length: 16; clone_size: .; v_call: TRBV9; cdr3_aa: CASSVRGQGTGNTIYF; cdr3_nt: TGTGCCAGCAGCGTCCGGGGGCAGGGCACAGGAAACACCATATATTTT
j_call: TRBJ2-1; d_call: .; cdr3_length: 16; clone_size: .; v_call: TRBV7-8; cdr3_aa: CASSSLGRGGYNEQFF; cdr3_nt: TGTGCCAGCAGTTCACTAGGGAGAGGGGGGTACAATGAGCAGTTCTTC
j_call: TRBJ1-2; d_call: TRBD1; cdr3_length: 13; clone_size: .; v_call: TRBV19; cdr3_aa: CATSDRRNYGYTF; cdr3_nt: TGTGCCACTTCGGACAGGAGAAACTATGGCTACACCTTC
j_call: TRBJ2-5; d_call: .; cdr3_length: 11; clone_size: .; v_call: TRBV30; cdr3_aa: CAWSVQETQYF; cdr3_nt: TGTGCCTGGAGTGTACAAGAGACCCAGTACTTC
j_call: TRBJ2-3; d_call: TRBD1; cdr3_length: 15; clone_size: .; v_call: TRBV7-3; cdr3_aa: CASSKDRAYTDTQYF; cdr3_nt: TGTGCCAGCAGCAAGGACAGGGCCTACACAGATACGCAGTATTTT
j_call: TRBJ2-2; d_call: TRBD2; cdr3_length: 14; clone_size: .; v_call: TRBV28; cdr3_aa: CASISGSNTGELFF; cdr3_nt: TGTGCCAGCATTAGCGGGTCGAACACCGGGGAGCTGTTTTTT
j_call: TRBJ2-7; d_call: .; cdr3_length: 15; clone_size: once; v_call: TRBV15; cdr3_aa: CATSRRGTVSYEQYF; cdr3_nt: TGTGCCACCAGCAGGAGAGGGACTGTCTCCTACGAGCAGTACTTC
j_call: TRBJ2-7; d_call: .; cdr3_length: 13; clone_size: .; v_call: TRBV19; cdr3_aa: CASSIDPAYEQYF; cdr3_nt: TGTGCCAGTAGTATCGATCCGGCCTACGAGCAGTACTTC
j_call: TRBJ2-5; d_call: TRBD2; cdr3_length: 18; clone_size: few; v_call: TRBV9; cdr3_aa: CASSVGLLAGGGDETQYF; cdr3_nt: TGTGCCAGCAGCGTAGGCCTACTAGCGGGAGGAGGGGACGAGACCCAGTACTTC
j_call: TRBJ1-1; d_call: .; cdr3_length: 12; clone_size: .; v_call: TRBV13; cdr3_aa: CASSQGPYEAFF; cdr3_nt: TGTGCCAGCAGCCAGGGGCCCTATGAAGCTTTCTTT
j_call: TRBJ2-3; d_call: TRBD2; cdr3_length: 16; clone_size: .; v_call: TRBV7-2; cdr3_aa: CASSSFGLVGTDTQYF; cdr3_nt: TGTGCCAGCAGCTCCTTTGGACTAGTGGGCACAGATACGCAGTATTTT
j_call: TRBJ1-4; d_call: .; cdr3_length: 16; clone_size: .; v_call: TRBV5-4; cdr3_aa: CASSLGNNREGEKLFF; cdr3_nt: TGTGCCAGCAGCTTAGGGAACAACAGGGAAGGGGAAAAACTGTTTTTT
j_call: TRBJ1-4; d_call: .; cdr3_length: 13; clone_size: .; v_call: TRBV25-1; cdr3_aa: CASSVGSAGKLFF; cdr3_nt: TGTGCCAGCAGTGTGGGCAGTGCCGGAAAACTGTTTTTT
j_call: TRBJ1-2; d_call: TRBD1; cdr3_length: 14; clone_size: .; v_call: TRBV5-6; cdr3_aa: CASSARDRIYGYTF; cdr3_nt: TGTGCCAGCAGCGCCCGGGACAGGATCTATGGCTACACCTTC
j_call: TRBJ2-3; d_call: .; cdr3_length: 14; clone_size: .; v_call: TRBV4-3; cdr3_aa: CASSQDRLADTQYF; cdr3_nt: TGCGCCAGCAGCCAAGACAGACTAGCAGATACGCAGTATTTT
j_call: TRBJ2-7; d_call: TRBD2; cdr3_length: 16; clone_size: .; v_call: TRBV10-3; cdr3_aa: CATAPGLAGVSYEQYF; cdr3_nt: TGTGCCACCGCACCTGGGCTAGCGGGAGTCTCCTACGAGCAGTACTTC
j_call: TRBJ2-3; d_call: .; cdr3_length: 15; clone_size: .; v_call: TRBV6-1; cdr3_aa: CASSETGGLTDTQYF; cdr3_nt: TGTGCCAGCAGTGAAACAGGAGGCCTCACAGATACGCAGTATTTT
j_call: TRBJ1-2; d_call: TRBD1; cdr3_length: 13; clone_size: .; v_call: TRBV4-3; cdr3_aa: CASSQQGASGYTF; cdr3_nt: TGCGCCAGCAGCCAACAGGGGGCCTCTGGCTACACCTTC
j_call: TRBJ1-1; d_call: .; cdr3_length: 12; clone_size: .; v_call: TRBV7-9; cdr3_aa: CASSSYNTEAFF; cdr3_nt: TGTGCCAGCAGCTCCTACAACACTGAAGCTTTCTTT
j_call: TRBJ1-1; d_call: .; cdr3_length: 14; clone_size: .; v_call: TRBV30; cdr3_aa: CAWSLLNRGTEAFF; cdr3_nt: TGTGCCTGGAGTTTGCTGAACAGAGGTACTGAAGCTTTCTTT
j_call: TRBJ2-2; d_call: .; cdr3_length: 14; clone_size: .; v_call: TRBV7-3; cdr3_aa: CASSPRPATGELFF; cdr3_nt: TGTGCCAGCAGCCCTAGGCCGGCCACCGGGGAGCTGTTTTTT
j_call: TRBJ1-1; d_call: .; cdr3_length: 12; clone_size: few; v_call: TRBV30; cdr3_aa: CAWSVGNTEAFF; cdr3_nt: TGTGCCTGGAGTGTCGGGAACACTGAAGCTTTCTTT
j_call: TRBJ2-1; d_call: TRBD1; cdr3_length: 17; clone_size: .; v_call: TRBV5-6; cdr3_aa: CASSLYGTGGRFNEQFF; cdr3_nt: TGTGCCAGCAGCCTCTACGGGACAGGGGGTAGATTCAATGAGCAGTTCTTC
j_call: TRBJ2-7; d_call: .; cdr3_length: 14; clone_size: .; v_call: TRBV6-1; cdr3_aa: CASSEVLESYEQYF; cdr3_nt: TGTGCCAGCAGTGAGGTACTAGAATCCTACGAGCAGTACTTC
j_call: TRBJ2-2; d_call: .; cdr3_length: 15; clone_size: once; v_call: TRBV5-1; cdr3_aa: CASSFSGVGTGELFF; cdr3_nt: TGCGCCAGCAGCTTTTCGGGGGTTGGCACCGGGGAGCTGTTTTTT
j_call: TRBJ2-7; d_call: .; cdr3_length: 14; clone_size: .; v_call: TRBV7-9; cdr3_aa: CATTTGTNSYEQYF; cdr3_nt: TGTGCCACCACTACGGGGACAAACTCCTACGAGCAGTACTTC
j_call: TRBJ2-1; d_call: TRBD2; cdr3_length: 13; clone_size: .; v_call: TRBV27; cdr3_aa: CASKALAVNEQFF; cdr3_nt: TGTGCCAGCAAGGCACTAGCGGTTAATGAGCAGTTCTTC
j_call: TRBJ2-1; d_call: .; cdr3_length: 14; clone_size: .; v_call: TRBV7-2; cdr3_aa: CASSLVGLGGEQFF; cdr3_nt: TGTGCCAGCAGCTTAGTAGGTCTAGGGGGTGAGCAGTTCTTC
j_call: TRBJ2-3; d_call: TRBD1; cdr3_length: 16; clone_size: .; v_call: TRBV4-1; cdr3_aa: CASSRSGTGGTDTQYF; cdr3_nt: TGCGCCAGCAGCCGTTCCGGGACAGGGGGCACAGATACGCAGTATTTT